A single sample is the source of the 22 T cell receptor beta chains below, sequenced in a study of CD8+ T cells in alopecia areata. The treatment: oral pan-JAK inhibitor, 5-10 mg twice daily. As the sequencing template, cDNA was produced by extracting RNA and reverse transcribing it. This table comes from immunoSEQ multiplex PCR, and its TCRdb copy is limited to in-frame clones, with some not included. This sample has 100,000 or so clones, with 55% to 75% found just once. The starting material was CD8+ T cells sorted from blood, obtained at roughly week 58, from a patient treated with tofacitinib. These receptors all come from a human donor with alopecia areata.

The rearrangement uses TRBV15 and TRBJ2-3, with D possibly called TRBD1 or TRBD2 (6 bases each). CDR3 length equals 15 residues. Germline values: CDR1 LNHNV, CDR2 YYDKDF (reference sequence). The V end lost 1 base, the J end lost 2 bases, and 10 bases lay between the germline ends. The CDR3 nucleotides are TGTGCCACCAGCAGAGGACGGGGGCCCACAGATACGCAGTATTTT. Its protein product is CATSRGRGPTDTQYF.

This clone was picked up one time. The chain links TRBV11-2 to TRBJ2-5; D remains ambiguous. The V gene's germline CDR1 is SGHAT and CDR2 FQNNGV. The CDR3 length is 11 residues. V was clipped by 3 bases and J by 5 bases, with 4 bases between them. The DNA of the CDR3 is TGTGCCAGCAGCTTGAGCGAGACCCAGTACTTC. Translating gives CASSLSETQYF.

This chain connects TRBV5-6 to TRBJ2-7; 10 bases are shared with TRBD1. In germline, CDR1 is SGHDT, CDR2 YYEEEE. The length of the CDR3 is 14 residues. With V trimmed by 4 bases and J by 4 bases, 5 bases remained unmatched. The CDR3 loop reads CASSTGQGIYEQYF. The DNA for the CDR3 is TGTGCCAGCAGCACGGGACAGGGGATTTACGAGCAGTACTTC.

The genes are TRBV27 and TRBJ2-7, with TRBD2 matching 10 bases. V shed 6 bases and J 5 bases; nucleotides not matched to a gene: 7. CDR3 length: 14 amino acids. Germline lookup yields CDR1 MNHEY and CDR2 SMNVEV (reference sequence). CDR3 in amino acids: CASRPAGGSHEQYF. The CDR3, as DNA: TGTGCCAGCAGACCAGCGGGGGGGTCCCACGAGCAGTACTTC.

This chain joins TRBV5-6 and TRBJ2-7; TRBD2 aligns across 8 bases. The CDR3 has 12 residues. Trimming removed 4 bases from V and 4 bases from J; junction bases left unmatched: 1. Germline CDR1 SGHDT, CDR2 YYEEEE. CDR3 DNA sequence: TGTGCCAGCAGCCCGGGGGGGTACGAGCAGTACTTC. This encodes CASSPGGYEQYF.

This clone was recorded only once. CDR3 in amino acids: CASSQGFNEAFF. The CDR3 bases are TGCGCCAGCAGCCAGGGTTTTAATGAAGCTTTCTTT. V usage is TRBV4-1 and J usage is TRBJ1-1; the D is unclear. The length of the CDR3 is 12 residues. Germline lookup yields CDR1 MGHRA and CDR2 YSYEKL. The ends were cut back, 3 bases at V and 7 bases at J, with 9 bases in the middle.

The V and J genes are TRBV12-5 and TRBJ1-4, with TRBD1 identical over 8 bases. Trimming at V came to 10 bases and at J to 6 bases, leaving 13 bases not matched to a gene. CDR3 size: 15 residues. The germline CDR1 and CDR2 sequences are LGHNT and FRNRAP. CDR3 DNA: TGTGCTACTGCAGACAGGGGTAGACCCTATGAAAAACTGTTTTTT. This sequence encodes CATADRGRPYEKLFF.

DNA for the CDR3: TGCGCCAGCAGCCAGGGGGCATTCGAGTTCTTC. This codes for CASSQGAFEFF. The chain recombines TRBV4-1 with TRBJ2-1, with D tentatively TRBD1 (6 bases). The V end was cut by 3 bases, the J end by 14 bases, with 11 bases between. The germline V gene encodes CDR1 MGHRA and CDR2 YSYEKL. CDR3 length equals 11 residues.

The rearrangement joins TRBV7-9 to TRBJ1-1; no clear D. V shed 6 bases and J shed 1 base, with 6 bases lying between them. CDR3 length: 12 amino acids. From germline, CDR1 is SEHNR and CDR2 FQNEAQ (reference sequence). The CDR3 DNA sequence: TGTGCCAGCAGGGGTGCGAACACTGAAGCTTTCTTT. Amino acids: CASRGANTEAFF.

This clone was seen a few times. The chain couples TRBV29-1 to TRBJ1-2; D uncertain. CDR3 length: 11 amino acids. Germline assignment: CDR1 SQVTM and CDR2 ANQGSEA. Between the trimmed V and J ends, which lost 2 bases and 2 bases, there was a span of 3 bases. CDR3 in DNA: TGCAGCGTTGAAAGAAACTATGGCTACACCTTC. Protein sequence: CSVERNYGYTF.

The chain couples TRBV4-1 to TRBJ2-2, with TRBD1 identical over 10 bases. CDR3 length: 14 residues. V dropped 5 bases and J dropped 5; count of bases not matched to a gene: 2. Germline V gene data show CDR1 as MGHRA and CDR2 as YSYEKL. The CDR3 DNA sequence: TGCGCCAGCAGCGACAGGGGGCCTACCGGGGAGCTGTTTTTT. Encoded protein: CASSDRGPTGELFF.

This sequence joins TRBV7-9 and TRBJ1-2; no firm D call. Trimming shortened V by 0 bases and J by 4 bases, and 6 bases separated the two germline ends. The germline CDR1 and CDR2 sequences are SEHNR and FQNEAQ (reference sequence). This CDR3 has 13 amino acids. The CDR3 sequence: CASSLARAYGYTF. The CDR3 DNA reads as TGTGCCAGCAGCTTAGCACGGGCCTATGGCTACACCTTC.

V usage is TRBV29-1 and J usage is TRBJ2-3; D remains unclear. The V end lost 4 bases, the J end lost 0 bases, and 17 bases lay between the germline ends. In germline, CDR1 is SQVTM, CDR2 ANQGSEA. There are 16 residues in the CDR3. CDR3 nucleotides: TGCAGCGTTGCAGGCTTGGTGGCAGACAGCACAGATACGCAGTATTTT. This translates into CSVAGLVADSTDTQYF.

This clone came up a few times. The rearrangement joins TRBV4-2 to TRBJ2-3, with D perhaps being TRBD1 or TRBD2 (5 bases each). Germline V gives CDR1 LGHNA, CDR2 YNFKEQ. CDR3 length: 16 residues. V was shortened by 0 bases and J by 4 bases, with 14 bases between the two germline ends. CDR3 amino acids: CASSQDVGDDPDTQYF. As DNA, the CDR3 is TGTGCCAGCAGCCAAGATGTAGGGGACGATCCAGATACGCAGTATTTT.

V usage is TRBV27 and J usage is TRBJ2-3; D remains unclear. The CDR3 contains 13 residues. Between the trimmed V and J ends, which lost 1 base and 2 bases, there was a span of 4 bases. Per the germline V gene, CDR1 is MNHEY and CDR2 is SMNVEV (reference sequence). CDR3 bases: TGTGCCAGCAGTTTATTTCCCACAGATACGCAGTATTTT. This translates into CASSLFPTDTQYF.

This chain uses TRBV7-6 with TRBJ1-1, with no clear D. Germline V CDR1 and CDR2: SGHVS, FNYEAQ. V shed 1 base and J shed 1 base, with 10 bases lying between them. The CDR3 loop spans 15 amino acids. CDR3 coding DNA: TGTGCCAGCAGCTTAGTCGACGGCCCGAACACTGAAGCTTTCTTT. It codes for CASSLVDGPNTEAFF.

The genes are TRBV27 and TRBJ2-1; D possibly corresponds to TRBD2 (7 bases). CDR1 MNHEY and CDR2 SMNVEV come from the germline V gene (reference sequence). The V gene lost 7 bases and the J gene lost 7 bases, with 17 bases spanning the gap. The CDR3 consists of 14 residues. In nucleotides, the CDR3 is TGTGCCAGCATCCAAGTCGGGGGGCAGAATGAGCAGTTCTTC. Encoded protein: CASIQVGGQNEQFF.

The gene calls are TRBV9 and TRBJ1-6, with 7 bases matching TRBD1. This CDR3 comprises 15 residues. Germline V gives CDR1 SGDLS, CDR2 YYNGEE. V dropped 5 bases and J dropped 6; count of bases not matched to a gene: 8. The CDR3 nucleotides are TGTGCCAGCAGAGAAGGAGACAGGGCTAATTCACCCCTCCACTTT. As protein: CASREGDRANSPLHF.

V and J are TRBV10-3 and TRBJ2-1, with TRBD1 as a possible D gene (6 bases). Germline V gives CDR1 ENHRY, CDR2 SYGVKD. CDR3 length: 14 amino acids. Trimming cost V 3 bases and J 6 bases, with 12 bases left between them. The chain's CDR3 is CAISEQGQGNEQFF. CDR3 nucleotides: TGTGCCATCAGTGAACAGGGCCAGGGCAATGAGCAGTTCTTC.

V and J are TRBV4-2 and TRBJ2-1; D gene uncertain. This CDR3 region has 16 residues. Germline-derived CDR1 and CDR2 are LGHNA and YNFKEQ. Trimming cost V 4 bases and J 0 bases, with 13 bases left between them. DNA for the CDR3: TGTGCCAGCAGCCCCCGGCACGTCGACTCCTACAATGAGCAGTTCTTC. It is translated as CASSPRHVDSYNEQFF.

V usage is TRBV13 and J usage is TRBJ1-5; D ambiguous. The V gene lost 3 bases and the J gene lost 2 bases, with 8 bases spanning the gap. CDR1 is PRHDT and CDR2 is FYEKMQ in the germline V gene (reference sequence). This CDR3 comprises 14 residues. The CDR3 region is CASSFGKGNQPQHF. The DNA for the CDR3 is TGTGCCAGCAGCTTCGGCAAGGGCAATCAGCCCCAGCATTTT.

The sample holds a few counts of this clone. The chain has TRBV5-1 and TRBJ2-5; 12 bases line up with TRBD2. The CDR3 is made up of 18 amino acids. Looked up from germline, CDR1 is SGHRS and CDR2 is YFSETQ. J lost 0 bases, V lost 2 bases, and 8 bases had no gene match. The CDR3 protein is CASSFPSGGAVDQETQYF. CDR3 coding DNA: TGCGCCAGCAGCTTTCCTAGCGGGGGGGCAGTGGACCAAGAGACCCAGTACTTC.